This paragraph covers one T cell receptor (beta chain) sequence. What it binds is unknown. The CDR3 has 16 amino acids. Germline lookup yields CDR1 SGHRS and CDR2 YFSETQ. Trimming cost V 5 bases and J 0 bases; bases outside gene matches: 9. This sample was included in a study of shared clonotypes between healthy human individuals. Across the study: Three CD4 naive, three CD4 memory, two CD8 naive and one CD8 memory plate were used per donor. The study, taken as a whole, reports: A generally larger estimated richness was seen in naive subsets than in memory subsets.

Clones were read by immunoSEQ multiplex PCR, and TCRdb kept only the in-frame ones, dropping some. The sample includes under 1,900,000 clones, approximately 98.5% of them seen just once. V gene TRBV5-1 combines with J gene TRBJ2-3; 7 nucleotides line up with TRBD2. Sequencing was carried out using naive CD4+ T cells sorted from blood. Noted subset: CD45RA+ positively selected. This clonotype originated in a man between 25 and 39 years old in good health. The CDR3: CASRRAGRGSTDTQYF. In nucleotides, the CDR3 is TGCGCCAGCAGACGGGCGGGGAGGGGAAGCACAGATACGCAGTATTTT.